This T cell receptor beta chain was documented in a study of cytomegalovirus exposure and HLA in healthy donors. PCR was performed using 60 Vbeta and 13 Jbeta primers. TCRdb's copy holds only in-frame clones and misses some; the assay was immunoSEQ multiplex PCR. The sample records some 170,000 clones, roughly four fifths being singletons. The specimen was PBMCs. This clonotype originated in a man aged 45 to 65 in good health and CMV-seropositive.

CDR3 amino acids: CASSLAQGTRYEQYF. CDR3 DNA sequence: TGTGCCAGCAGCTTAGCTCAGGGGACCCGTTACGAGCAGTACTTC. J is TRBJ2-7 and V is TRBV11-2; D is perhaps TRBD1 (6 bases). Germline CDR1 and CDR2: SGHAT and FQNNGV. The CDR3 has 15 amino acids. The V end lost 1 base, the J end lost 4 bases, and 14 bases lay between the germline ends. Variable domain in full (rest from reference TRBV11-2 and TRBJ2-7): EAGVAQSPRYKIIEKRQSVAFWCNPISGHATLYWYQQILGQGPKLLIQFQNNGVVDDSQLPKDRFSAERLKGVDSTLKIQPAKLEDSAVYLCASSLAQGTRYEQYFGPGTRLTVT.